Listed below are T cell receptor beta chains from one sample, sequenced in a study of tumor-infiltrating lymphocytes in primary liver carcinoma. Each CDR3 protein gets one entry after TCRdb re-called the multiplex PCR reads with MiXCR. In the table there are 300,000 to 400,000 distinct CDR3 sequences, roughly two thirds of which are singletons. The sequencing sample was made of peripheral blood. The receptors stem from a man aged 35-49 years with primary liver carcinoma and hepatitis B virus infection. Each CDR3 is given with its conserved first and last residue.

v_gene,j_gene,CDR3aa
TRBV10-1,TRBJ2-2,CASSAGGTGELFF
TRBV11-1,TRBJ2-3,CASSASRSGRLSQYF
TRBV11-2,TRBJ2-7,CASSLIQGAPYERYF
TRBV4-1,TRBJ2-1,CASSQETGIDYNEQFF
TRBV11-2,TRBJ2-7,CASSLDLDEEYF
TRBV6-5,TRBJ2-1,CASKIAGGPRANEQFF
TRBV11-1,TRBJ2-1,CASSSPALASSYNEQFF
TRBV11-2,TRBJ2-4,CASSLYLNSAKNIRYF
TRBV12-3/TRBV12-4,TRBJ2-5,CASGLAAALAGGQETQYF
TRBV6-5,TRBJ2-7,CVSSARDRKREQYF
TRBV5-1,TRBJ2-7,CASSPGHLSYEQYF
TRBV11-2,TRBJ2-1,CASSPLTGSSCNEKFF
TRBV4-1,TRBJ2-3,CASSRGQGIRDTQYF
TRBV11-2,TRBJ2-7,CASSLERNSSHEQYF
TRBV29-1,TRBJ2-2,CSVGTSGRPDGGELFF
TRBV6-5,TRBJ1-6,CASSSRRTGNSPFHF
TRBV10-3,TRBJ2-5,CAIGQTRIRYF
TRBV11-3,TRBJ2-1,CASSLETSGRYNEQFF
TRBV11-1,TRBJ1-2,CTSSALGQGGSCGYTF
TRBV12-3/TRBV12-4,TRBJ2-7,CASSTQGSYHEQYF
TRBV5-6,TRBJ2-2,CASSPQFAGTGELFF
TRBV13,TRBJ2-3,CASSSGLAGRGSTDTQYF
TRBV11-1,TRBJ2-1,CASSRWVGRGEQFF
TRBV11-2,TRBJ1-5,CASSLSGGVVQPQHF
TRBV6-2/TRBV6-3,TRBJ2-7,CASSYDRLAGVGEQYF
TRBV4-1,TRBJ2-5,CASNQAQLAGGEETQYF
TRBV11-2,TRBJ2-7,CASSLSRPVAGDYEQYF
TRBV11-2,TRBJ1-6,CASSLTEVRSPLHF
TRBV11-2,TRBJ2-2,CACSWEGVTGELFF
TRBV11-2,TRBJ1-2,CSSSFLAQGNYGYTF
TRBV4-2,TRBJ1-6,CVSSQDMQSPYNSPLHF
TRBV29-1,TRBJ2-1,CSVVRDALGERFF
TRBV6-2/TRBV6-3,TRBJ2-7,CASSYSASGRANAYEQYF
TRBV14,TRBJ2-1,CASPPGQRKRDPYNEQLF
TRBV24-1,TRBJ1-2,CATSESGIGYGYTF
TRBV6-5,TRBJ2-5,CASRPPGQGKEAQYF
TRBV30,TRBJ1-5,CAWSGRGGGQPQHF
TRBV6-6,TRBJ1-5,CASSESSSNQPQHF
TRBV7-9,TRBJ1-2,CASSRWPGDYGYTF
TRBV12-3/TRBV12-4,TRBJ2-3,CASSFWGSTDTQYF
TRBV4-2,TRBJ2-2,CASSQHGNTGELFF
TRBV6-1,TRBJ1-3,CASRSSGRVLTSDTIYF
TRBV11-2,TRBJ2-5,CANSLAGLAETQYF
TRBV12-3/TRBV12-4,TRBJ1-1,CANSLLPEGTEAFF
TRBV4-3,TRBJ2-6,CASSRTSGSSGANVLTF
TRBV12-3/TRBV12-4,TRBJ1-4,CASSLSGGGEKPFF
TRBV11-2,TRBJ2-3,CAGNGDTQYF
TRBV19,TRBJ1-1,CASTPRDSNEAFF
TRBV5-5,TRBJ2-7,CASSFDLSPYEQYF
TRBV7-9,TRBJ2-7,CASSLGGITSEQYF